This T cell receptor (beta chain) comes out of a study of T cell responses to AZD1222 COVID-19 vaccine. The protocol was immunoSEQ multiplex PCR, while the TCRdb copy is restricted to in-frame clones and leaves out a portion. This table holds about 88,000 clones, less than 90% found once. The study's findings and limits: Samples come after the peak T cell response, not at day 14. Researchers report vaccine-associated CD4 TCRs spanning spike, with dominance at 160-218 and 743-854. At baseline, seropositivity was found in only six or seven AZD1222 recipients.

Of note for this clone: Its cognate antigen is unknown.

Germline V gene data show CDR1 as SNHLY and CDR2 as FYNNEI. The CDR3 length is 13 residues. The ends were cut back, 5 bases at V and 0 bases at J, with 7 bases in the middle. The chain uses TRBV2 and TRBJ1-1, with D uncertain. Sequences were derived from peripheral blood, sampled 28 days after the second AZD1222 dose. The TCR was taken from an adult who received the AZD1222 COVID-19 vaccine. CDR3 nucleotide sequence: TGTGCCAGCAGTAGCGACATGAACACTGAAGCTTTCTTT. Translating it yields CASSSDMNTEAFF.